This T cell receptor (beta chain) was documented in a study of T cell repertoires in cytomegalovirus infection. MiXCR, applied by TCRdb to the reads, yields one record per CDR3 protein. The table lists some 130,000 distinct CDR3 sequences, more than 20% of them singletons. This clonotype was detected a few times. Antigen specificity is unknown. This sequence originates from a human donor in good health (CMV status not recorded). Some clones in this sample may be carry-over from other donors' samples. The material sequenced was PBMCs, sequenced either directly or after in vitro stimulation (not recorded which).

Here the CDR3 DNA reads TGCGCCAGCAGCCAAGATCTAACAGCCTATAATTCACCCCTCCACTTT. Translated: CASSQDLTAYNSPLHF. The genes are TRBV4-3 and TRBJ1-6, with D unresolved. The CDR3 is 16 residues long. The germline V and J ends were trimmed by 0 bases and 2 bases, with 8 bases remaining between them. Looked up from germline, CDR1 is LGHNA and CDR2 is YSLEER.